Listed here is a single TCR beta chain. TCRdb's copy holds only in-frame clones and misses some; the assay was immunoSEQ multiplex PCR. The table records about 150,000 clones, approximately 94% of them present only once. This entry belongs to a study of cytomegalovirus exposure and HLA in healthy donors. The sample consisted of PBMCs. The sequence was obtained from a young man in good health and CMV-seropositive.

CDR3 nucleotides: TGTGCCAGCAGTGAAGCGCTATCCCCTAACTATGGCTACACCTTC. Its protein product is CASSEALSPNYGYTF. J is TRBJ1-2 and V is TRBV6-1; D not resolved. Germline CDR1 and CDR2: MNHNS and SASEGT. This CDR3 spans 15 amino acids. The V end was cut by 0 bases, the J end by 0 bases, with 8 bases between.